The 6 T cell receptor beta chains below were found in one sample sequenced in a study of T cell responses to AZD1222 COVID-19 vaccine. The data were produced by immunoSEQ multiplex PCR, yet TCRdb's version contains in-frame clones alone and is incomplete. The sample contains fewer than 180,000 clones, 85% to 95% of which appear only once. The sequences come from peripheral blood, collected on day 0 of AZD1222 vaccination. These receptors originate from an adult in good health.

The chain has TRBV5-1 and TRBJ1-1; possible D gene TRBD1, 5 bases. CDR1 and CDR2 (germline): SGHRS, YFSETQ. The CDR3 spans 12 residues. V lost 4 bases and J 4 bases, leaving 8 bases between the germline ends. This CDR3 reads CASSGGGTEAFF. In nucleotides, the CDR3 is TGCGCCAGCAGCGGGGGAGGCACTGAAGCTTTCTTT.

The chain's CDR3 is CASSKVLPWLLRDPPNNQPQHF. The CDR3 DNA is TGTGCCAGCAGCAAAGTCTTGCCCTGGTTGTTGAGGGACCCCCCGAATAATCAGCCCCAGCATTTT. The gene calls are TRBV21-1 and TRBJ1-5. TRBV21-1 is a listed pseudogene. The CDR3 sequence is 22 residues long.

For the CDR3, the DNA is TGTGCCAGCAGCTTGTTCTCGCGGGAGGGCTCTGAGCAGTTCTTC. Amino acids: CASSLFSREGSEQFF. This chain uses TRBV7-2 with TRBJ2-1; 9 bases map to TRBD2. The CDR3 consists of 15 residues. V trimming: 3 bases; J trimming: 9 bases; junction bases outside the gene matches: 9. Looked up from germline, CDR1 is SGHTA and CDR2 is FQGNSA.

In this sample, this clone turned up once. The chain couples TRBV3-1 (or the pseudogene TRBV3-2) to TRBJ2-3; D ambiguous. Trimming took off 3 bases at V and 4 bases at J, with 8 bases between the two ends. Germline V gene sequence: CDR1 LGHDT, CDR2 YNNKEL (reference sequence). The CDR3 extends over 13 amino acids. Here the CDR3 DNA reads TGTGCCAGCAGCCAGTTGATCGCAGATACGCAGTATTTT. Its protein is CASSQLIADTQYF.

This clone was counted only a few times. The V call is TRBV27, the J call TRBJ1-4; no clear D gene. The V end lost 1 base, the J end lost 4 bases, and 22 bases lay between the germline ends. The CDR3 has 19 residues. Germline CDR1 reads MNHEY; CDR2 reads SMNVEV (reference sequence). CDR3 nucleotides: TGTGCCAGCAGTTTATTCCCCCCCACCTACTTCCCTTTTAATGAAAAACTGTTTTTT. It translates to CASSLFPPTYFPFNEKLFF.

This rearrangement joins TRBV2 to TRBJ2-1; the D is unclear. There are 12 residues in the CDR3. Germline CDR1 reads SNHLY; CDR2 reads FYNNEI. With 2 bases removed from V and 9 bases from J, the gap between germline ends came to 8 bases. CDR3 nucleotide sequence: TGTGCCAGCAGTGAAAGGGAAGTTGAGCAGTTCTTC. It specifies CASSEREVEQFF.